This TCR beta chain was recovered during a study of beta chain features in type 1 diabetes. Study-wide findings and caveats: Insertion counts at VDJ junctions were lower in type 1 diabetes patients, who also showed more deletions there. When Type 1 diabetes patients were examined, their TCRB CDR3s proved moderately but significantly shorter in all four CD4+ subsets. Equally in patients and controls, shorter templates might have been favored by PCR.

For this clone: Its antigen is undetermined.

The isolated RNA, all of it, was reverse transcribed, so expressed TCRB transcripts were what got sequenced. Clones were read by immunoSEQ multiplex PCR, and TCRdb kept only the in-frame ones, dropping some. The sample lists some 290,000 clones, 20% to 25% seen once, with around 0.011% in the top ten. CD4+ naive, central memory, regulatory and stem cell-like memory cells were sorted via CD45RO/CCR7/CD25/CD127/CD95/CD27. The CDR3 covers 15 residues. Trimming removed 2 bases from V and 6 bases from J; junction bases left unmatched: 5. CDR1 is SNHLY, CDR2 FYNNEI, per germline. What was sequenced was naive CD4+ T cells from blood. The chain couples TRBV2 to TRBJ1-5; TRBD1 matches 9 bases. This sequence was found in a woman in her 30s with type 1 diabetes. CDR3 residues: CASSERTGDGQPQHF. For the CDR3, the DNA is TGTGCCAGCAGTGAAAGGACAGGGGACGGTCAGCCCCAGCATTTT.